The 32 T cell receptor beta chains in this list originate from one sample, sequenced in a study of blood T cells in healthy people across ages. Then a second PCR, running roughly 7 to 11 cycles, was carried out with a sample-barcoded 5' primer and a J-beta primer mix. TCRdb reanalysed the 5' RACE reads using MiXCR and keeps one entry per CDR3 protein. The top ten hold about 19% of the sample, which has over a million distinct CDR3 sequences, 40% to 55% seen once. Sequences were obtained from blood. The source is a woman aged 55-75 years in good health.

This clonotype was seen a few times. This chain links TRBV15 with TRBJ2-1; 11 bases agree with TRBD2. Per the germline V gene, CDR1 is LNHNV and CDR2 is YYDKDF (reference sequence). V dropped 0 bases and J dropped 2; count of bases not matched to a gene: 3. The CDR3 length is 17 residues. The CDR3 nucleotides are TGTGCCACCAGCAGAGATTGGGGACTAGCGGCCTACAATGAGCAGTTCTTC. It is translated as CATSRDWGLAAYNEQFF. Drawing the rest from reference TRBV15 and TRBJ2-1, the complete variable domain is DAMVIQNPRYQVTQFGKPVTLSCSQTLNHNVMYWYQQKSSQAPKLLFHYYDKDFNNEADTPDNFQSRRPNTSFCFLDIRSPGLGDTAMYLCATSRDWGLAAYNEQFFGPGTRLTVL.

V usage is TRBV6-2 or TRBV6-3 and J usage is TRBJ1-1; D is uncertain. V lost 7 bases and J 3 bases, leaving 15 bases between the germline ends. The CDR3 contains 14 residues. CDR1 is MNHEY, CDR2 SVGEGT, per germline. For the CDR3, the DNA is TGTGCCAGCACCAACTGGGTCACGGACACTGAAGCTTTCTTT. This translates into CASTNWVTDTEAFF.

The CDR3 spells CASSETSGYTDTQYF. The CDR3 DNA follows: TGTGCCAGCAGTGAAACTAGCGGATACACAGATACGCAGTATTTT. This chain uses TRBV25-1 with TRBJ2-3; 8 bases map to TRBD2. Germline CDR1 is MGHDK and CDR2 is SYGVNS. The length of the CDR3 is 15 residues. V lost 2 bases, J lost 2 bases, and 3 bases stayed unmatched.

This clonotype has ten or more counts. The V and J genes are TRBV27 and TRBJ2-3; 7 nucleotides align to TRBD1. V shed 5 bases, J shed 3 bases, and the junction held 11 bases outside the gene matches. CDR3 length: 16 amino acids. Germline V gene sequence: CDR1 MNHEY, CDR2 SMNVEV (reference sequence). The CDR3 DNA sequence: TGTGCCAGCAGTCCCGGCCCGGACAGGAAAACAGATACGCAGTATTTT. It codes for CASSPGPDRKTDTQYF.

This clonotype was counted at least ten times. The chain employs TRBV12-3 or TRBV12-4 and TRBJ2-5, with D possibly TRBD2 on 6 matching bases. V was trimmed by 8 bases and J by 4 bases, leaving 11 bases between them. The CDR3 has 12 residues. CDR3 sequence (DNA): TGTGCCAGCCGCCTGGGGGGAGAGACCCAGTACTTC. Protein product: CASRLGGETQYF.

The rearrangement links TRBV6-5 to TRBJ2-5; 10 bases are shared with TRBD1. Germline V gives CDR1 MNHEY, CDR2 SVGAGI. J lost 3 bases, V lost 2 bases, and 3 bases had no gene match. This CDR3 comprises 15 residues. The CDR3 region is CASSYRDRGKETQYF. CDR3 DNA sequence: TGTGCCAGCAGTTACCGGGACAGGGGCAAAGAGACCCAGTACTTC.

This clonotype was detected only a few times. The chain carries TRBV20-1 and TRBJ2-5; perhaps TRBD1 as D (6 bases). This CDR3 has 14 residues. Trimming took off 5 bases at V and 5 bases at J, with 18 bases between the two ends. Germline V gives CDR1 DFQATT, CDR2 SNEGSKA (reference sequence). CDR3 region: CSAPRTGIGETQYF. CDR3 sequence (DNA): TGCAGTGCTCCCAGAACAGGGATAGGGGAGACCCAGTACTTC.

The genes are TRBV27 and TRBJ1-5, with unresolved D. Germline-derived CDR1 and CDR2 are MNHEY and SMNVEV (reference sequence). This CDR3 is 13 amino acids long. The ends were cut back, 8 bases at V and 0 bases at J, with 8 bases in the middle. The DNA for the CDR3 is TGTGCCAGCGGGGATGGTAGCAATCAGCCCCAGCATTTT. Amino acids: CASGDGSNQPQHF.

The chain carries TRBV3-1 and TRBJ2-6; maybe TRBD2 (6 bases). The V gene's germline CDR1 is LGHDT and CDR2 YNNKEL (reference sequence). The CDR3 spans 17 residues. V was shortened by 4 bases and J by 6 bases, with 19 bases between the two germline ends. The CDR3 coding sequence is TGTGCCAGCAGCCCGGAAGAGGGAGGATATACGGCCAACGTCCTGACTTTC. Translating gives CASSPEEGGYTANVLTF.

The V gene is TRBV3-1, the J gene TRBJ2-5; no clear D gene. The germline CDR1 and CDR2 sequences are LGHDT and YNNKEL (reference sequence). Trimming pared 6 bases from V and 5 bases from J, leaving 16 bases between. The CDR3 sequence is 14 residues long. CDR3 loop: CASSPRRVAETQYF. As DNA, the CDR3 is TGTGCCAGCAGTCCTCGGCGTGTCGCGGAGACCCAGTACTTC.

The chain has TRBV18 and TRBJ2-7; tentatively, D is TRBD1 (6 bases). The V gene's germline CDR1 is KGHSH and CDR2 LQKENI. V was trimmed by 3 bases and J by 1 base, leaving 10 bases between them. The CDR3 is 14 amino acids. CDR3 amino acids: CASSPSDRSYEQYF. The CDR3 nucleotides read TGTGCCAGCTCACCTTCCGACAGGTCCTACGAGCAGTACTTC.

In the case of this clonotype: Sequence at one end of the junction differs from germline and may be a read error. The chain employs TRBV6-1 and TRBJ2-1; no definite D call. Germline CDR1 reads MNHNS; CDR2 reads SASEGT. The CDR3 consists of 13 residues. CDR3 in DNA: TGTGCCAGCAGGCAAAGCTCCTACAAGGAGCAGTTCTTC. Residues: CASRQSSYKEQFF.

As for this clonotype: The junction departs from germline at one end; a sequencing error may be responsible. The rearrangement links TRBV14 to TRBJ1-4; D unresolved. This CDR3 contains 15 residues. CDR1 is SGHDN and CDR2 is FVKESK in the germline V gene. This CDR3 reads CASSQGGLLNEKRFF. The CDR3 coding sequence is TGTGCCAGCAGCCAAGGAGGACTGCTTAATGAAAAACGGTTTTTT.

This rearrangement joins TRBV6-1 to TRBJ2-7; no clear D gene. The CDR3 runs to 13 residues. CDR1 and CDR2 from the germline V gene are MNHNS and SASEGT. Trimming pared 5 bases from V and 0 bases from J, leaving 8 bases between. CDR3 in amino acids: CASSTISSYEQYF. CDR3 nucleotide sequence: TGTGCCAGCAGTACAATTAGCTCCTACGAGCAGTACTTC.

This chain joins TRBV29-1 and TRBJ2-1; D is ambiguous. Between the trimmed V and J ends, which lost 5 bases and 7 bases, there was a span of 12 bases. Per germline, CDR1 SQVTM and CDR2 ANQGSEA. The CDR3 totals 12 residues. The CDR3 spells CSVYWGRNEQFF. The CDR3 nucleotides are TGCAGCGTTTATTGGGGAAGGAATGAGCAGTTCTTC.

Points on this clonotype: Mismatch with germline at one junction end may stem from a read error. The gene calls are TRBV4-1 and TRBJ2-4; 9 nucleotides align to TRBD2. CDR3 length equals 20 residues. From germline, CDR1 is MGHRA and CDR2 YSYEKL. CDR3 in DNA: TGCGCCAGCGGCCAAGATTGGGGGCTAGCGGGAACACTAGCCAAAAACATTCAGTACTTC. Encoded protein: CASGQDWGLAGTLAKNIQYF.

The chain's CDR3 is CASSLALRHEETQYF. DNA of the CDR3: TGTGCCAGCAGCTTAGCACTTAGACATGAAGAGACCCAGTACTTC. This chain links TRBV11-2 with TRBJ2-5, with no clear D. The germline V gene encodes CDR1 SGHAT and CDR2 FQNNGV. V was pared by 1 base and J by 3 bases, with 12 bases between. This CDR3 has 15 residues.

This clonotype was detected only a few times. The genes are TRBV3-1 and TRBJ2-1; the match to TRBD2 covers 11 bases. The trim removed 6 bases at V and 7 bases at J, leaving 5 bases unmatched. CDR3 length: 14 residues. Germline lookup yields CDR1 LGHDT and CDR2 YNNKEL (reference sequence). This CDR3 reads CASRTSGSWNEQFF. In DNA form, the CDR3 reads TGTGCCAGCAGAACTAGCGGGAGTTGGAATGAGCAGTTCTTC.

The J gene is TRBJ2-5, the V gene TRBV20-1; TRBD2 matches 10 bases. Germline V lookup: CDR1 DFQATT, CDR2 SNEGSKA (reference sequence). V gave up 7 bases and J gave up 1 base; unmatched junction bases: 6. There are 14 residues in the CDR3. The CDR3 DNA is TGCAGTGTCCTCGGGACTAGCGTCCAAGAGACCCAGTACTTC. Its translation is CSVLGTSVQETQYF.

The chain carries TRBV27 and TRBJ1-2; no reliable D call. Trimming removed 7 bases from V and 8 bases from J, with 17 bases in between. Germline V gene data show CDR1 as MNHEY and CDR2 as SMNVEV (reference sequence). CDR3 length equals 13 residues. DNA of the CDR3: TGTGCCAGCACTGGTCGGGGTGATGGAGGCTACACCTTC. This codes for CASTGRGDGGYTF.

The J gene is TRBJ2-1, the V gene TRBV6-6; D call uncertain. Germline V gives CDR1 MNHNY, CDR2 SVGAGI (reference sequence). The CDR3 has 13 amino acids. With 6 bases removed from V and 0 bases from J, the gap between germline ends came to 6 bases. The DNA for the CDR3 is TGTGCCAGCAGGGCCGGCTCCTACAATGAGCAGTTCTTC. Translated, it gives CASRAGSYNEQFF.

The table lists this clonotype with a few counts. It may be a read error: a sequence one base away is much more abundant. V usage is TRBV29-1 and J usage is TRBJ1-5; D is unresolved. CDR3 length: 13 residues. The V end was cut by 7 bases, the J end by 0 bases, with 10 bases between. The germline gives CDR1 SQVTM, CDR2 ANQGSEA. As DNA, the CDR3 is TGCAGCGGTGGCGAAAATAGCAATCAGCCCCAGCATTTT. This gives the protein CSGGENSNQPQHF.

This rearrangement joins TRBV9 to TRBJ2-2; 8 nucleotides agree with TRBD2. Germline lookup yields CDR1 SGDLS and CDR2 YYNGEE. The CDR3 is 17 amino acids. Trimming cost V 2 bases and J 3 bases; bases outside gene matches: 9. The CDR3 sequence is CASSVPPREGDTGELFF. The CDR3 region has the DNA TGTGCCAGCAGCGTCCCCCCTCGGGAGGGTGACACCGGGGAGCTGTTTTTT.

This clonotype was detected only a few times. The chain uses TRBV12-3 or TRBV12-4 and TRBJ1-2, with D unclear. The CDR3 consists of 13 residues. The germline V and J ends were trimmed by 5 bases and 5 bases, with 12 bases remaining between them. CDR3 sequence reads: CASSRTGLYGYTF. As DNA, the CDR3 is TGTGCCAGCAGTCGGACTGGGCTGTATGGCTACACCTTC.

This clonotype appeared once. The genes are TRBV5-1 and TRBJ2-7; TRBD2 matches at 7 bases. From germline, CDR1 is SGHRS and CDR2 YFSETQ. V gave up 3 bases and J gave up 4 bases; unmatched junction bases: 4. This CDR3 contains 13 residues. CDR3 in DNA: TGCGCCAGCAGCTGGGAGGGGTTGTACGAGCAGTACTTC. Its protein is CASSWEGLYEQYF. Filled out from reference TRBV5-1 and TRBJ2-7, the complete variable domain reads KAGVTQTPRYLIKTRGQQVTLSCSPISGHRSVSWYQQTPGQGLQFLFEYFSETQRNKGNFPGRFSGRQFSNSRSEMNVSTLELGDSALYLCASSWEGLYEQYFGPGTRLTVT.

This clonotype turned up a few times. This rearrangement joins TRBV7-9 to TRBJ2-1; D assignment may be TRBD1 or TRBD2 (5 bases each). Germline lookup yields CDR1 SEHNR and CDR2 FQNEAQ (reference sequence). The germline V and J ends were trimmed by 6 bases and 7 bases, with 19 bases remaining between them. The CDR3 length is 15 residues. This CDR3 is CASRSGHGTWNEQFF. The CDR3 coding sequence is TGTGCCAGCAGGTCCGGACATGGGACGTGGAATGAGCAGTTCTTC.

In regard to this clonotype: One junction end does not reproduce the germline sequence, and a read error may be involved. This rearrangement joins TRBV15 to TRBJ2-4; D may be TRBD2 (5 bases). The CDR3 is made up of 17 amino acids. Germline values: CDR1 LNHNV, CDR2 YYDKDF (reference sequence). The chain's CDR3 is CATEGRARQMRSGIQYF. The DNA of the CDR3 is TGCGCCACCGAAGGGCGGGCTAGACAAATGAGGTCCGGCATTCAGTACTTC.

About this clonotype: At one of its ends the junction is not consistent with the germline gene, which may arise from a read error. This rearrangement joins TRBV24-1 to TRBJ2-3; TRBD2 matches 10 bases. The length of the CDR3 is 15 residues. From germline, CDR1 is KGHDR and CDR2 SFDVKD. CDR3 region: CATSLAGDGDDTQYF. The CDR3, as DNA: TGCGCCACCAGCCTAGCGGGAGATGGGGACGATACGCAGTATTTT.

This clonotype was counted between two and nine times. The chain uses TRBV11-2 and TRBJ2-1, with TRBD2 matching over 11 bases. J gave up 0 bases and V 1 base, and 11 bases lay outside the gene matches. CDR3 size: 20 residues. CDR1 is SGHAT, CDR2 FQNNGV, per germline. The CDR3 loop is CASSLVGSGRALSSYNEQFF. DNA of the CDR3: TGTGCCAGCAGCTTAGTGGGTAGCGGGAGGGCCTTAAGCTCCTACAATGAGCAGTTCTTC.

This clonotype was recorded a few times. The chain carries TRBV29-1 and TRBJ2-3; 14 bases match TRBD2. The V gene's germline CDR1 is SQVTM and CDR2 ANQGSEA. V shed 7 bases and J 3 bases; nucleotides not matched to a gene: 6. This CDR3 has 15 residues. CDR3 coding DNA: TGCAGCGGCGCCGGGACTAGCGGGAGAACAGATACGCAGTATTTT. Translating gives CSGAGTSGRTDTQYF.

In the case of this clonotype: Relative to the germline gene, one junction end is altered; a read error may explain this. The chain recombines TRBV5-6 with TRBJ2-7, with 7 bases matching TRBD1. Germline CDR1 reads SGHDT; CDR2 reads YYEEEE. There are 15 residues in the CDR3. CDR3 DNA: TGTGCCGGCAGTTTGATTGGGACAGTTACCCACGAGCAGTACTTC. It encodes CAGSLIGTVTHEQYF. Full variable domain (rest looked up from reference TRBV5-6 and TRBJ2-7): DAGVTQSPTHLIKTRGQQVTLRCSPKSGHDTVSWYQQALGQGPQFIFQYYEEEERQRGNFPDRFSGHQFPNYSSELNVNALLLGDSALYLCAGSLIGTVTHEQYFGPGTRLTVT.

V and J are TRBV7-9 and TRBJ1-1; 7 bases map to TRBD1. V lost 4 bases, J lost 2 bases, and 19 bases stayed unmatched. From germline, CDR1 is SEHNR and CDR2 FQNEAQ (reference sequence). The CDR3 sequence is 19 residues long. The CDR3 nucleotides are TGTGCCAGCAGCTCTCGGGACAGTCACGGGGCTAAACTCAACACTGAAGCTTTCTTT. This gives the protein CASSSRDSHGAKLNTEAFF.